Below, 23 T cell receptor beta chains from the same sample are listed, as sequenced in a study of cytomegalovirus exposure and HLA in healthy donors. The primer mix had 60 Vbeta and 13 Jbeta primers. Assay: immunoSEQ multiplex PCR; the TCRdb copy retains only in-frame clones and omits some. The data hold about 300,000 clones, with roughly 90% observed a single time. The source material was PBMCs. All receptors come from a man aged 35 to 55 in good health and CMV-seropositive.

The chain uses TRBV11-1 and TRBJ2-7; 11 nucleotides agree with TRBD2. The CDR3 covers 18 residues. V was clipped by 5 bases and J by 1 base; unmatched bases: 13. Germline CDR1 SGHAT, CDR2 FQDESV (reference sequence). The CDR3 coding sequence is TGTGCCAGCAGCCGGGGGGGACTAGCGGTTGGTGGGTCCTACGAGCAGTACTTC. This encodes CASSRGGLAVGGSYEQYF.

The gene calls are TRBV19 and TRBJ2-1, with 10 bases matching TRBD2. This CDR3 region has 16 residues. Unmatched junction bases numbered 8, after V lost 4 bases and J lost 5 bases. Germline loops: CDR1 LNHDA, CDR2 SQIVND (reference sequence). CDR3: CASSNLAGADHNEQFF. The CDR3 nucleotides read TGTGCCAGTAGTAACCTAGCGGGAGCCGACCACAATGAGCAGTTCTTC.

The chain combines TRBV28 with TRBJ1-1; TRBD1 matches at 7 bases. Germline V gene data show CDR1 as MDHEN and CDR2 as SYDVKM. This CDR3 is 13 amino acids long. V dropped 7 bases and J dropped 1; count of bases not matched to a gene: 3. The CDR3 region is CASKRQGNTEAFF. The CDR3 nucleotides are TGTGCCAGCAAGCGACAGGGGAACACTGAAGCTTTCTTT.

V gene TRBV28 combines with J gene TRBJ1-1; 8 bases map to TRBD1. The CDR3 runs 15 residues. CDR1 and CDR2 (germline): MDHEN, SYDVKM. Unmatched junction bases numbered 9, after V lost 5 bases and J lost 4 bases. Here the CDR3 reads CASSPEPTGATEAFF. In DNA form, the CDR3 reads TGTGCCAGCAGTCCAGAACCGACAGGGGCCACTGAAGCTTTCTTT.

J is TRBJ2-3 and V is TRBV25-1, with 14 bases aligning to TRBD2. V gave up 8 bases and J gave up 2 bases; unmatched junction bases: 9. Germline V lookup: CDR1 MGHDK, CDR2 SYGVNS. The CDR3 has 17 amino acids. CDR3 loop: CASGTSGSAEDTDTQYF. DNA for the CDR3: TGTGCCAGCGGGACTAGCGGGAGCGCGGAGGACACAGATACGCAGTATTTT.

The chain is built from TRBV5-1 and TRBJ2-2, with 13 nucleotides matching TRBD2. There are 16 residues in the CDR3. Germline V gene data show CDR1 as SGHRS and CDR2 as YFSETQ. The V gene end was trimmed by 5 bases and the J gene end by 5 bases; junction bases not matched to a gene: 6. CDR3 DNA sequence: TGCGCCAGCAGTGGACTAGCGGGAGTGGAAACCGGGGAGCTGTTTTTT. Translated, it gives CASSGLAGVETGELFF.

To note about this clone: The same CDR3 also results from other DNA sequences found in this sample. This chain joins TRBV7-6 and TRBJ2-1, with D tentatively TRBD2 (6 bases). This CDR3 contains 15 residues. V lost 5 bases and J 2 bases, leaving 13 bases between the germline ends. Germline V gives CDR1 SGHVS, CDR2 FNYEAQ. CDR3 in amino acids: CASSLRDSTYNEQFF. In DNA, the CDR3 is TGTGCCAGCAGCCTCCGGGACTCCACCTACAATGAGCAGTTCTTC.

This chain joins TRBV5-8 and TRBJ1-1, with D uncertain. In germline, CDR1 is SGHTS, CDR2 YDEGEE. The length of the CDR3 is 12 residues. Trimming removed 4 bases from V and 8 bases from J, with 12 bases in between. CDR3 in amino acids: CASSLLSPEAFF. The CDR3 nucleotides read TGTGCCAGCAGCCTTCTATCCCCCGAAGCTTTCTTT.

The chain carries TRBV7-9 and TRBJ2-5; 8 nucleotides line up with TRBD1. The J call may be incorrect, as the DNA end agrees better with TRBJ2-7. CDR3 size: 15 residues. Germline V gene sequence: CDR1 SEHNR, CDR2 FQNEAQ (reference sequence). The CDR3 loop reads CASSLAGQDSYEQYF. CDR3 bases: TGTGCCAGCAGCTTAGCGGGACAGGACTCCTACGAGCAGTACTTC.

J is TRBJ2-7 and V is TRBV19; TRBD1 is a possible D gene (5 bases). Germline CDR1 is LNHDA and CDR2 is SQIVND (reference sequence). This CDR3 has 12 residues. The V end lost 3 bases, the J end lost 6 bases, and 9 bases lay between the germline ends. The DNA of the CDR3 is TGTGCCAGTAGTATTAGGGGTGGCGAGCAGTACTTC. It specifies CASSIRGGEQYF.

The rearrangement joins TRBV9 to TRBJ2-1; possibly TRBD1 for D (6 bases). The germline V gene has CDR1 SGDLS and CDR2 YYNGEE. This CDR3 has 15 amino acids. V lost 0 bases to trimming and J lost 4 bases, with 11 bases between them. CDR3 sequence reads: CASSVEGQTYNEQFF. CDR3 coding DNA: TGTGCCAGCAGCGTAGAAGGACAGACATACAATGAGCAGTTCTTC.

The DNA for the CDR3 is TGTGCCAGCAGCGTATTTGGAGGGAGCGGAACCGGGGAGCTGTTTTTT. Translation: CASSVFGGSGTGELFF. V and J are TRBV9 and TRBJ2-2, with TRBD2 as a possible D gene (6 bases). This CDR3 is 16 amino acids long. Trimming cost V 1 base and J 5 bases, with 15 bases left between them. From germline, CDR1 is SGDLS and CDR2 YYNGEE.

The chain is built from TRBV11-2 and TRBJ2-3, with 10 bases aligning to TRBD1. The CDR3 runs 16 residues. The V gene end was trimmed by 4 bases and the J gene end by 3 bases; junction bases not matched to a gene: 7. Germline CDR1 SGHAT, CDR2 FQNNGV. The CDR3 region has the DNA TGTGCCAGCAGCTCCCGGGACAGGGGAAGGACAGATACGCAGTATTTT. Its translation is CASSSRDRGRTDTQYF.

The rearrangement joins TRBV28 to TRBJ2-7; D not resolved. Germline assignment: CDR1 MDHEN and CDR2 SYDVKM. Between the trimmed V and J ends, which lost 3 bases and 0 bases, there was a span of 6 bases. This CDR3 region has 13 residues. Here the CDR3 reads CASSFPNSYEQYF. DNA for the CDR3: TGTGCCAGCAGTTTTCCCAACTCCTACGAGCAGTACTTC.

This chain joins TRBV5-1 and TRBJ1-1, with D possibly matching TRBD1 (5 bases). This CDR3 comprises 14 residues. Germline V gene lookup returns CDR1 SGHRS and CDR2 YFSETQ. Trimming pared 6 bases from V and 1 base from J, leaving 13 bases between. CDR3 sequence reads: CASTKDNANTEAFF. Written as DNA, the CDR3 is TGCGCCAGCACGAAGGACAACGCGAACACTGAAGCTTTCTTT.

The chain has TRBV7-9 and TRBJ2-1; maybe TRBD2 (5 bases). This CDR3 spans 12 amino acids. The germline CDR1 and CDR2 sequences are SEHNR and FQNEAQ (reference sequence). V was trimmed by 2 bases and J by 10 bases, leaving 9 bases between them. CDR3 DNA: TGTGCCAGCAGCTTATCTCAGCGGGAGCAGTTCTTC. This sequence encodes CASSLSQREQFF.

V and J are TRBV7-8 and TRBJ2-2; TRBD1 aligns across 8 bases. This CDR3 comprises 17 residues. Germline loops: CDR1 SGHVS, CDR2 FQNEAQ. Unmatched junction bases numbered 14, after V lost 5 bases and J lost 6 bases. This CDR3 is CASSPSGGSLHAGELFF. The CDR3 DNA follows: TGTGCCAGCAGCCCCTCAGGGGGCTCCCTGCACGCCGGGGAGCTGTTTTTT.

This clone was counted once. V usage is TRBV9 and J usage is TRBJ2-1; 13 bases match TRBD2. Per germline, CDR1 SGDLS and CDR2 YYNGEE. The V and J ends lost 4 bases and 10 bases, in that order; junction bases with no gene match: 5. This CDR3 has 14 amino acids. The CDR3 sequence: CASSPLTSGGEQFF. In DNA, the CDR3 is TGTGCCAGCAGCCCACTGACTAGCGGGGGGGAGCAGTTCTTC.

V usage is TRBV30 and J usage is TRBJ1-6; D perhaps matches TRBD1 (5 bases). Trimming stripped 5 bases from V and 7 bases from J, with 12 bases between. CDR3 length: 13 amino acids. Germline V CDR1 and CDR2: GTSNPN, SVGIG (reference sequence). In nucleotides, the CDR3 is TGTGCCTGGGGGGGGTTCCGAAATTCACCCCTCCACTTT. This sequence encodes CAWGGFRNSPLHF.

The rearrangement uses TRBV28 and TRBJ2-1; D may be TRBD1 (6 bases). This CDR3 region has 15 residues. Trimming took 7 bases from V and 0 from J, leaving 13 bases between them. Germline V gene lookup returns CDR1 MDHEN and CDR2 SYDVKM. CDR3 sequence: CASTQRGSSYNEQFF. CDR3 nucleotide sequence: TGTGCCAGCACCCAAAGGGGGTCCTCCTACAATGAGCAGTTCTTC.

This chain joins TRBV4-1 and TRBJ1-3, with TRBD1 matching over 7 bases. Unmatched junction bases numbered 2, after V lost 0 bases and J lost 0 bases. The CDR3 runs to 16 residues. Germline CDR1 and CDR2: MGHRA and YSYEKL. The CDR3 is CASSQETGVSGNTIYF. CDR3 nucleotide sequence: TGCGCCAGCAGCCAAGAAACAGGGGTCTCTGGAAACACCATATATTTT.

V gene TRBV7-3 combines with J gene TRBJ2-1; possibly TRBD2 for D (6 bases). The CDR3 extends over 15 amino acids. V lost 1 base and J 2 bases, leaving 9 bases between the germline ends. Per germline, CDR1 SGHTA and CDR2 FQGTGA. CDR3 DNA sequence: TGTGCCAGCAGCTTAATAGGGACTCCCTACAATGAGCAGTTCTTC. Its translation: CASSLIGTPYNEQFF.

The chain is built from TRBV14 and TRBJ2-5; D is undetermined. This CDR3 has 14 residues. V was clipped by 4 bases and J by 4 bases, with 13 bases between them. Germline assignment: CDR1 SGHDN and CDR2 FVKESK. The CDR3 nucleotides read TGTGCCAGCAGCCTTCGACCGGGTGGAGAGACCCAGTACTTC. It translates to CASSLRPGGETQYF.